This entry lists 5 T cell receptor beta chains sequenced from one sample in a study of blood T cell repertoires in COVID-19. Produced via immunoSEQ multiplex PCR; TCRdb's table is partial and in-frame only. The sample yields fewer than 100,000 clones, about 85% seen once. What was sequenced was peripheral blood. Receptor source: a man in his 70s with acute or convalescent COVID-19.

DNA of the CDR3: TGTGCCAGCAGCTTAGATGGAGGGAGGGAAGCTTTCTTT. This gives the protein CASSLDGGREAFF. V and J are TRBV7-9 and TRBJ1-1, with unresolved D. The length of the CDR3 is 13 residues. Looked up from germline, CDR1 is SEHNR and CDR2 is FQNEAQ (reference sequence). Trimming removed 1 base from V and 8 bases from J, with 11 bases in between.

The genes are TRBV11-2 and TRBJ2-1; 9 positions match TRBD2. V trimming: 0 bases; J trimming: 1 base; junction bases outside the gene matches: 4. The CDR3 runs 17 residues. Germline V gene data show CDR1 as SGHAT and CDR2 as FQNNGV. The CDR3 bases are TGTGCCAGCAGCTTAGAGAATAGCGGGGGTTCCTACAATGAGCAGTTCTTC. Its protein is CASSLENSGGSYNEQFF.

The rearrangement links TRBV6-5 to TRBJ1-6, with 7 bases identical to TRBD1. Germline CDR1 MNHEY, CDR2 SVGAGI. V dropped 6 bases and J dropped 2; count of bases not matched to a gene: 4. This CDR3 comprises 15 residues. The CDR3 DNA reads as TGTGCCAGCAGCCTAGACAGGGCCTATAATTCACCCCTCCACTTT. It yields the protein CASSLDRAYNSPLHF.

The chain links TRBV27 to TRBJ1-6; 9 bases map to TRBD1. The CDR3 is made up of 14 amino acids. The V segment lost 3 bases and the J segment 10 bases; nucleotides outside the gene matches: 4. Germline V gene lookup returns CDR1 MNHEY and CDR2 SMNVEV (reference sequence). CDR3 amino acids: CASSFVDRGSPLHF. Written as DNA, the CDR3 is TGTGCCAGCAGTTTCGTGGACAGGGGATCACCCCTCCACTTT.

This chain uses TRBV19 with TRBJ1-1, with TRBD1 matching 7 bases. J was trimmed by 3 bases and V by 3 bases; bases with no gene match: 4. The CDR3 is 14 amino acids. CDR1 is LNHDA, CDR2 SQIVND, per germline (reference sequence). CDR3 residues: CASSITGADTEAFF. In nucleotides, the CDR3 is TGTGCCAGTAGTATTACAGGGGCGGACACTGAAGCTTTCTTT.